This T cell receptor beta chain was profiled in a study of cytomegalovirus exposure and HLA in healthy donors. Study outcomes and limitations: TCR beta sequences numbering around 15,000 were associated with HLA alleles at 0.05 false discovery rate in a later analysis. Researchers catalogued about 160 TCR beta chains as cytomegalovirus-associated. The dataset shows that most TCR sequences were rare, while some public TCRs occurred in many donors.

V lost 7 bases, J lost 0 bases, and 13 bases lay in between. The CDR3 loop spans 14 amino acids. Looked up from germline, CDR1 is MNHNS and CDR2 is SASEGT. The PCR made use of 60 Vbeta and 13 Jbeta primers. Assay: immunoSEQ multiplex PCR; the TCRdb copy retains only in-frame clones and omits some. Of approximately 190,000 clones in the sample, about 81% were seen once. Note on this clone: The target antigen is unknown.

This clonotype was sampled from a young woman in good health and CMV-seropositive. The gene calls are TRBV6-1 and TRBJ2-7; the D is unclear. Sequenced material: PBMCs. The CDR3 DNA reads TGTGCCAGCATTCGTGGCCGTACCTCCTACGAGCAGTACTTC. Protein: CASIRGRTSYEQYF.